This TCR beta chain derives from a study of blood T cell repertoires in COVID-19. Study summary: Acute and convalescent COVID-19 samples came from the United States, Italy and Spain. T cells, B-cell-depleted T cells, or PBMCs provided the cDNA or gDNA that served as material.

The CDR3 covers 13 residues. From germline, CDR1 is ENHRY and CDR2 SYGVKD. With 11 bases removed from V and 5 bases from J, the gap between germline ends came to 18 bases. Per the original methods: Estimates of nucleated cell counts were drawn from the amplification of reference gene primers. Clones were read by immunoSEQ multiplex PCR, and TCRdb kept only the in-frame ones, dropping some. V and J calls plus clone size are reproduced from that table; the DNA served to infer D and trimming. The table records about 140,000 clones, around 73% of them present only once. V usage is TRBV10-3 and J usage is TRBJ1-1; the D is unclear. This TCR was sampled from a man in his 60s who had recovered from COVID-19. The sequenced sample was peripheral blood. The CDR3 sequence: CASQTGPGTEAFF. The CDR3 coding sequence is TGTGCCTCTCAAACCGGACCGGGGACTGAAGCTTTCTTT.